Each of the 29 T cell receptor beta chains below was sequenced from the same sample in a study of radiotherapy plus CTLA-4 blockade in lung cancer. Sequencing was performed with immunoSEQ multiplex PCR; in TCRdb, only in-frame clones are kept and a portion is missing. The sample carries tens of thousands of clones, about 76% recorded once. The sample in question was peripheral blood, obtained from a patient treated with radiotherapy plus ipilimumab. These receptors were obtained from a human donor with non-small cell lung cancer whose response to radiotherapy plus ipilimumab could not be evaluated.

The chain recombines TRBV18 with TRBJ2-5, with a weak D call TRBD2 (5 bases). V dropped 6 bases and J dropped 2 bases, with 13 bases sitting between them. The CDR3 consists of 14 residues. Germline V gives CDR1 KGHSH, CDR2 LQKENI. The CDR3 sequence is CASSPNSEQETQYF. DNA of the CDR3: TGTGCCAGCTCCCCTAATAGCGAGCAAGAGACCCAGTACTTC.

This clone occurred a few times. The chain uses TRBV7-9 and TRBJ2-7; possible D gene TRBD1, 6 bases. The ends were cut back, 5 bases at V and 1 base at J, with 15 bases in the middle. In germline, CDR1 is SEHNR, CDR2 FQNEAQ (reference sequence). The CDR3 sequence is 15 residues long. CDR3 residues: CASSLPTGKSYEQYF. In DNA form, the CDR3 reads TGTGCCAGCAGCCTCCCGACAGGAAAGTCCTACGAGCAGTACTTC.

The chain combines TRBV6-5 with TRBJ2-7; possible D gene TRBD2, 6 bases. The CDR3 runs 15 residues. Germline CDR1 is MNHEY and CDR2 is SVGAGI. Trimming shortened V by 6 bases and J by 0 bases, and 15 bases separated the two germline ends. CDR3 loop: CASSPATGSSYEQYF. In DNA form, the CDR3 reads TGTGCCAGCAGCCCCGCCACCGGGAGCTCCTACGAGCAGTACTTC.

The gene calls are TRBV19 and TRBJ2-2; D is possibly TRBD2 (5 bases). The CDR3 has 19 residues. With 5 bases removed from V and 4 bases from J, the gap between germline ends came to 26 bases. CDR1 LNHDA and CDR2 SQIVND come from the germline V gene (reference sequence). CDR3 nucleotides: TGTGCCAGTAGTCTTACTCCTCGGGGAGTCGACCTATTCACCGGGGAGCTGTTTTTT. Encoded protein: CASSLTPRGVDLFTGELFF.

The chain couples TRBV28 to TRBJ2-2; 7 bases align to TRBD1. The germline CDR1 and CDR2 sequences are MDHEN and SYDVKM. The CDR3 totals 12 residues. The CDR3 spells CTTGAGTGELFF. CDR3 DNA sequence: TGTACTACAGGGGCAGGAACCGGGGAGCTGTTTTTT.

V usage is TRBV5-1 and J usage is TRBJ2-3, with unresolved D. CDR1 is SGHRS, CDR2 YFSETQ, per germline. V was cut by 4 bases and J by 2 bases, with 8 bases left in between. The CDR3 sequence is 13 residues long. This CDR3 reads CASSLYFTDTQYF. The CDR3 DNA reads TGCGCCAGCAGCCTTTACTTCACAGATACGCAGTATTTT. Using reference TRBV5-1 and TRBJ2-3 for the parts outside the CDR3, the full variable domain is KAGVTQTPRYLIKTRGQQVTLSCSPISGHRSVSWYQQTPGQGLQFLFEYFSETQRNKGNFPGRFSGRQFSNSRSEMNVSTLELGDSALYLCASSLYFTDTQYFGPGTRLTVL.

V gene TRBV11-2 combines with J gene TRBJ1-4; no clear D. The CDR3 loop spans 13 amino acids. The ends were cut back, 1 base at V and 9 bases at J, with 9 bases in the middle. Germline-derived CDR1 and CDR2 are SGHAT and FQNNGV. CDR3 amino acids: CASSLGPGKKLFF. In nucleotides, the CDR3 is TGTGCCAGCAGCTTAGGACCGGGAAAAAAACTGTTTTTT.

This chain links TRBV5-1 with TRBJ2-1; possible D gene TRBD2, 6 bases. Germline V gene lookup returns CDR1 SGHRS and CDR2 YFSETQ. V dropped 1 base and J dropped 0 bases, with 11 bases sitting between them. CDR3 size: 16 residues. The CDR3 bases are TGCGCCAGCAGCTTGAGTAGCGGAAGCTCCTACAATGAGCAGTTCTTC. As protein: CASSLSSGSSYNEQFF.

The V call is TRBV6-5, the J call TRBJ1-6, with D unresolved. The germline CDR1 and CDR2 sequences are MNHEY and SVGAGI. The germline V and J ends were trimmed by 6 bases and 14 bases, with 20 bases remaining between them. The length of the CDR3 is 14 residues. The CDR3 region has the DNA TGTGCCAGCAGGACCGGAGGGTCGGCAACGGCCCTCCACTTT. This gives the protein CASRTGGSATALHF.

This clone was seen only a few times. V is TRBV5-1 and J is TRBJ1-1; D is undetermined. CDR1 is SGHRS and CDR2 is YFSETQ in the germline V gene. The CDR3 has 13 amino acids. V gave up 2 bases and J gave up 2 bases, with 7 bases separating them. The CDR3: CASSFGLNTEAFF. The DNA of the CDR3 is TGCGCCAGCAGCTTCGGGTTAAACACTGAAGCTTTCTTT. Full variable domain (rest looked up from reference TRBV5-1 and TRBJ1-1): KAGVTQTPRYLIKTRGQQVTLSCSPISGHRSVSWYQQTPGQGLQFLFEYFSETQRNKGNFPGRFSGRQFSNSRSEMNVSTLELGDSALYLCASSFGLNTEAFFGQGTRLTVV.

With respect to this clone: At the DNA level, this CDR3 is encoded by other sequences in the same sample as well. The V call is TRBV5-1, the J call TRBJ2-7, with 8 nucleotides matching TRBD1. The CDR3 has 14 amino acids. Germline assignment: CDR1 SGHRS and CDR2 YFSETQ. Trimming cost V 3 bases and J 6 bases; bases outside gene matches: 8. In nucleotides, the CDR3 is TGCGCCAGCAGCTCCGGACAGGGAGCGGGCGAGCAGTACTTC. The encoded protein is CASSSGQGAGEQYF.

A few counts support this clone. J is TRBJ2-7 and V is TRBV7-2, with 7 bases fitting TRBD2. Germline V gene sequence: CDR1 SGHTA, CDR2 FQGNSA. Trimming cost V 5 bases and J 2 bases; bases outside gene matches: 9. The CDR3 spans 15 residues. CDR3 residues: CASSLAGGGAYEQYF. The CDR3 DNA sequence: TGTGCCAGCAGCCTGGCCGGGGGAGGGGCCTACGAGCAGTACTTC. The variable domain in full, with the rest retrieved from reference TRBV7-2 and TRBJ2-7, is GAGVSQSPSNKVTEKGKDVELRCDPISGHTALYWYRQSLGQGLEFLIYFQGNSAPDKSGLPSDRFSAERTGGSVSTLTIQRTQQEDSAVYLCASSLAGGGAYEQYFGPGTRLTVT.

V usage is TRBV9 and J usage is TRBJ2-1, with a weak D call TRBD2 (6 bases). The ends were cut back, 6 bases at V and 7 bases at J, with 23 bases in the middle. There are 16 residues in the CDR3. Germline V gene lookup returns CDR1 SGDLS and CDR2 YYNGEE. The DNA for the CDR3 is TGTGCCAGCAACGGGGTGGGGCAGGGAGGTATTAATGAGCAGTTCTTC. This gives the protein CASNGVGQGGINEQFF.

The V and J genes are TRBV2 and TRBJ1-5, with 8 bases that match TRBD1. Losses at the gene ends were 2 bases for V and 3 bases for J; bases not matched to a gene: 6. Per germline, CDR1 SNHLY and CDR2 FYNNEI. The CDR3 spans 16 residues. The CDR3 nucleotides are TGTGCCAGCAGTGAACAGGGGGCCGACTTCAATCAGCCCCAGCATTTT. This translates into CASSEQGADFNQPQHF. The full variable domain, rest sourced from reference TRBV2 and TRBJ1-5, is EPEVTQTPSHQVTQMGQEVILRCVPISNHLYFYWYRQILGQKVEFLVSFYNNEISEKSEIFDDQFSVERPDGSNFTLKIRSTKLEDSAMYFCASSEQGADFNQPQHFGDGTRLSIL.

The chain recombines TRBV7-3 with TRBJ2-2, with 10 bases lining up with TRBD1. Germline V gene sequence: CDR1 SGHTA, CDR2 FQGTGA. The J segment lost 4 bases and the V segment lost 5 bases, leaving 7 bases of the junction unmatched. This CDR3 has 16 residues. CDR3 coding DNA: TGTGCCAGCAGCCAGAGACAGGGGGCGGGCACCGGGGAGCTGTTTTTT. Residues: CASSQRQGAGTGELFF.

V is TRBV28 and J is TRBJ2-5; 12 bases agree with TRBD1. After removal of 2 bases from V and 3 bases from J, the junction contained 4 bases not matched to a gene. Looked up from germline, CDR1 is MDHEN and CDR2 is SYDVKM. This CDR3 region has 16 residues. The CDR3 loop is CASSLMGQGAKETQYF. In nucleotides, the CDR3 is TGTGCCAGCAGTTTAATGGGACAGGGGGCGAAAGAGACCCAGTACTTC.

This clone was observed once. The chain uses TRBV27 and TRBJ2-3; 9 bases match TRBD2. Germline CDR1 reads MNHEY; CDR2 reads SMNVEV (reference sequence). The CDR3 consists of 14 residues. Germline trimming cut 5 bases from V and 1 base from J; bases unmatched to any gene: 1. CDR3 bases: TGTGCCAGCAGTCGGACTAGCGGCACAGATACGCAGTATTTT. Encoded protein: CASSRTSGTDTQYF.

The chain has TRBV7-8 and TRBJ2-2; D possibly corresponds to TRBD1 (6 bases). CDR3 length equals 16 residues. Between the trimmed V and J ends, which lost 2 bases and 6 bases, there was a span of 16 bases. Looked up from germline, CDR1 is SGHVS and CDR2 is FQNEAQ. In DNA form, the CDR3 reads TGTGCCAGCAGCTTAAGACAGGCGCAAACGTCCGGGGAGCTGTTTTTT. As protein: CASSLRQAQTSGELFF.

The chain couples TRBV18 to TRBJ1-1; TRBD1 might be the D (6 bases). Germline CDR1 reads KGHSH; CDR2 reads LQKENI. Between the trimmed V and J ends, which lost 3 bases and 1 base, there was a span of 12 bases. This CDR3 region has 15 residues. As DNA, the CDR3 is TGTGCCAGCTCACCCACGGGACAAGCGAACACTGAAGCTTTCTTT. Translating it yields CASSPTGQANTEAFF.

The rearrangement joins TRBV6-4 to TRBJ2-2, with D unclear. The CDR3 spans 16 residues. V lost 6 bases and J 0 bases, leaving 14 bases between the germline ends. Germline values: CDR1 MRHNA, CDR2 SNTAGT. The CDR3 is CASSPSDTANTGELFF. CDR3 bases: TGTGCCAGCAGCCCTTCAGACACCGCGAACACCGGGGAGCTGTTTTTT.

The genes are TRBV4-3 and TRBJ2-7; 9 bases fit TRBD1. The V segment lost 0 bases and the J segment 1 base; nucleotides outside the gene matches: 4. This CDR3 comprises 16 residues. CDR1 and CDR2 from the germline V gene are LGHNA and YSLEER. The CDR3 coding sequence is TGCGCCAGCAGCCAAGATTGGGACAGGGTTTCCTACGAGCAGTACTTC. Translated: CASSQDWDRVSYEQYF.

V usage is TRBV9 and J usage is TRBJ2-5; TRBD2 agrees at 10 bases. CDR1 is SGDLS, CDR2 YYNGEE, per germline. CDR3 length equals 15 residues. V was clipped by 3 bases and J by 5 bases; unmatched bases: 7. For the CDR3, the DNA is TGTGCCAGCAGCGCCAGCGGGGGGGGTCTGGAGACCCAGTACTTC. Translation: CASSASGGGLETQYF. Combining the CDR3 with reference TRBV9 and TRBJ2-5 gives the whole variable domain DSGVTQTPKHLITATGQRVTLRCSPRSGDLSVYWYQQSLDQGLQFLIQYYNGEERAKGNILERFSAQQFPDLHSELNLSSLELGDSALYFCASSASGGGLETQYFGPGTRLLVL.

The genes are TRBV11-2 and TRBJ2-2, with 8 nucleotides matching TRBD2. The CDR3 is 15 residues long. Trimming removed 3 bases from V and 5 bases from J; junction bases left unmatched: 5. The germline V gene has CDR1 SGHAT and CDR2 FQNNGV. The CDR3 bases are TGTGCCAGCAGCTTCAGCGGGAGTTGGACCGGGGAGCTGTTTTTT. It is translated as CASSFSGSWTGELFF.

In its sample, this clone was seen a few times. CDR3 loop: CAISPWGGSSYEQYF. The CDR3 DNA follows: TGTGCCATCAGTCCCTGGGGAGGAAGCTCCTACGAGCAGTACTTC. The chain has TRBV10-3 and TRBJ2-7; D is possibly TRBD2 (6 bases). The CDR3 consists of 15 residues. V lost 5 bases, J lost 0 bases, and 14 bases lay in between. Germline CDR1 is ENHRY and CDR2 is SYGVKD.

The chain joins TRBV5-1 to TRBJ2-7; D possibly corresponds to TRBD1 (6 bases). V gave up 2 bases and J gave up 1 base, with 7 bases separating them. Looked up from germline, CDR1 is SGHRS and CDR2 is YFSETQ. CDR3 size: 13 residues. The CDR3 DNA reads TGCGCCAGCAGCTTACAGGGTTCCTACGAGCAGTACTTC. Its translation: CASSLQGSYEQYF.

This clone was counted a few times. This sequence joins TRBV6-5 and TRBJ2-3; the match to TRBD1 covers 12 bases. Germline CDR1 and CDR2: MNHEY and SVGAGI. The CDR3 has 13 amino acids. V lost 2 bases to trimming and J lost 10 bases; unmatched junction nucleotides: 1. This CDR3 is CASSYGTGGPQYF. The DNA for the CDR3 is TGTGCCAGCAGTTACGGGACAGGGGGCCCGCAGTATTTT.

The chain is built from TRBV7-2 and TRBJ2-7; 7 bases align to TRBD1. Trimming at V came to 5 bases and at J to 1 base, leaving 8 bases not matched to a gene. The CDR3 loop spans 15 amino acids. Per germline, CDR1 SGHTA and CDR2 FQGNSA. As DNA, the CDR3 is TGTGCCAGCAGCGGTGAAAGGGGGCTTTCCTACGAGCAGTACTTC. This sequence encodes CASSGERGLSYEQYF.

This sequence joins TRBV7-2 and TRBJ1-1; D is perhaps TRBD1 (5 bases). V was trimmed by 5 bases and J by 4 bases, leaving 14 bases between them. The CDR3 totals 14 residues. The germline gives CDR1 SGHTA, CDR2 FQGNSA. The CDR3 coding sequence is TGTGCCAGCAGCCAACTAAGCCAGGGCACTGAAGCTTTCTTT. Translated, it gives CASSQLSQGTEAFF.

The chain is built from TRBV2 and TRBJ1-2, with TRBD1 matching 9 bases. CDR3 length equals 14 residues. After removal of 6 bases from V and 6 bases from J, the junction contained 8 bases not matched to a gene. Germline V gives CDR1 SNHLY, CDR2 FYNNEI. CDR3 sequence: CASSWEDRGNGYTF. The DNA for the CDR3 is TGTGCCAGCAGCTGGGAAGACAGGGGGAATGGCTACACCTTC.